The 18 T cell receptor beta chains below come from one sample, sequenced in a study of T-cell memory formation after mild COVID-19. MiXCR, applied by TCRdb to the 5' RACE reads, yields one record per CDR3 protein. The repertoire holds 540,000 or so distinct CDR3 sequences, with roughly 21% as singletons. The sequencing input was PBMCs or a T cell subset sorted from them (not recorded which). These receptor sequences come from an adult woman who had mild COVID-19 (a few samples of this study predate the infection). Cell type and time point are not known.

This chain links TRBV29-1 with TRBJ2-1; D is undetermined. CDR1 and CDR2 from the germline V gene are SQVTM and ANQGSEA. The CDR3 sequence is 10 residues long. Deletions cut 7 bases from V and 12 bases from J, with 13 bases between. This CDR3 reads CSDHHDLQFF. CDR3 bases: TGCAGCGACCATCATGATTTGCAGTTCTTC.

This clonotype has just a few counts. The chain employs TRBV7-9 and TRBJ2-1; D is perhaps TRBD1 (6 bases). V lost 1 base to trimming and J lost 6 bases, with 16 bases between them. Germline values: CDR1 SEHNR, CDR2 FQNEAQ (reference sequence). CDR3 size: 16 residues. CDR3 residues: CASSLGPTGSSNEQFF. The CDR3 bases are TGTGCCAGCAGCTTAGGACCCACAGGGTCTAGCAATGAGCAGTTCTTC.

This clonotype occurred a few times. The chain has TRBV6-2 or TRBV6-3 and TRBJ2-2; D may correspond to TRBD1 or TRBD2 (5 bases each). Germline V gene sequence: CDR1 MNHEY, CDR2 SVGEGT. The CDR3 totals 17 residues. Trimming shortened V by 2 bases and J by 4 bases, and 17 bases separated the two germline ends. The CDR3 nucleotides read TGTGCCAGCAGTTACCACGACGGGGCGGAGGCCACCGGGGAGCTGTTTTTT. Protein product: CASSYHDGAEATGELFF.

This clonotype appeared a few times. The chain recombines TRBV10-3 with TRBJ1-1; TRBD1 is a possible D gene (5 bases). CDR3 length: 11 residues. Germline V lookup: CDR1 ENHRY, CDR2 SYGVKD. Trimming took 6 bases from V and 8 from J, leaving 10 bases between them. This CDR3 is CAIRPGTEAFF. The DNA for the CDR3 is TGTGCCATCAGACCCGGGACCGAAGCTTTCTTT.

This clonotype was observed a few times. The chain has TRBV5-1 and TRBJ2-7, with 8 positions matching TRBD2. V trimming: 3 bases; J trimming: 5 bases; junction bases outside the gene matches: 10. CDR3 length: 15 amino acids. Germline CDR1 and CDR2: SGHRS and YFSETQ. CDR3 residues: CASSSRSGLVNEQYF. The CDR3 DNA is TGCGCCAGCAGCTCAAGATCGGGACTAGTAAACGAGCAGTACTTC.

This clonotype has more than one count but fewer than ten. The J gene is TRBJ2-1, the V gene TRBV10-3, with 10 positions matching TRBD2. V shed 5 bases, J shed 3 bases, and the junction held 7 bases outside the gene matches. The CDR3 runs 16 residues. The germline V gene has CDR1 ENHRY and CDR2 SYGVKD. CDR3 sequence: CAISSSGGAIYNEQFF. CDR3 nucleotides: TGTGCCATCAGTTCGAGCGGGGGGGCGATCTACAATGAGCAGTTCTTC.

The V call is TRBV3-1, the J call TRBJ2-1; 9 bases map to TRBD2. The CDR3 contains 15 residues. CDR1 LGHDT and CDR2 YNNKEL come from the germline V gene (reference sequence). V was pared by 1 base and J by 8 bases, with 6 bases of the junction left unmatched. The DNA of the CDR3 is TGTGCCAGCAGCCAAGGCGGGAGGGCCGATTATGAGCAGTTCTTC. Amino acid sequence: CASSQGGRADYEQFF.

This clonotype was seen a few times. The chain recombines TRBV7-8 with TRBJ2-3, with D uncertain. In germline, CDR1 is SGHVS, CDR2 FQNEAQ. Trimming cost V 7 bases and J 6 bases, with 20 bases left between them. The CDR3 runs to 15 residues. CDR3 sequence: CASTSQGALMDTQYF. CDR3 bases: TGTGCCAGCACCTCCCAAGGAGCGCTGATGGATACGCAGTATTTT. Variable domain in full (rest from reference TRBV7-8 and TRBJ2-3): GAGVSQSPRYKVAKRGQDVALRCDPISGHVSLFWYQQALGQGPEFLTYFQNEAQLDKSGLPSDRFFAERPEGSVSTLKIQRTQQEDSAVYLCASTSQGALMDTQYFGPGTRLTVL.

The chain is built from TRBV30 and TRBJ2-2, with D uncertain. The CDR3 covers 12 residues. Germline V lookup: CDR1 GTSNPN, CDR2 SVGIG (reference sequence). The V and J ends lost 0 bases and 6 bases respectively, with 5 bases between them. CDR3 in amino acids: CAWSVNPGELFF. The CDR3, as DNA: TGTGCCTGGAGTGTTAACCCCGGGGAGCTGTTTTTT.

In its sample, this clonotype was seen a few times. The chain combines TRBV7-3 with TRBJ2-1, with 9 nucleotides matching TRBD2. Germline V gene lookup returns CDR1 SGHTA and CDR2 FQGTGA. This CDR3 has 16 residues. V shed 1 base and J 4 bases; nucleotides not matched to a gene: 5. The DNA for the CDR3 is TGTGCCAGCAGCTTAAGAGGGCTAGCGGGGTACAATGAGCAGTTCTTC. Translated: CASSLRGLAGYNEQFF. The full variable domain, with the rest looked up from reference TRBV7-3 and TRBJ2-1, is GAGVSQTPSNKVTEKGKYVELRCDPISGHTALYWYRQSLGQGPEFLIYFQGTGAADDSGLPNDRFFAVRPEGSVSTLKIQRTERGDSAVYLCASSLRGLAGYNEQFFGPGTRLTVL.

This sequence joins TRBV10-3 and TRBJ1-1; D gene unclear. CDR3 length: 12 residues. Germline CDR1 and CDR2: ENHRY and SYGVKD. V lost 6 bases to trimming and J lost 4 bases, with 9 bases between them. CDR3 nucleotides: TGTGCCATCAGGGAGGGAAGCACTGAAGCTTTCTTT. It encodes CAIREGSTEAFF.

This clonotype came up a few times. The chain has TRBV6-2 or TRBV6-3 and TRBJ2-7, with TRBD1 matching over 8 bases. V lost 10 bases and J lost 3; bases outside the gene matches: 11. The CDR3 is 14 amino acids. Germline V CDR1 and CDR2: MNHEY, SVGEGT. The DNA of the CDR3 is TGTGCCACCGCAGGGCTGGACAGGGTCTACGAGCAGTACTTC. Translated: CATAGLDRVYEQYF.

A single count supports this clonotype. The chain recombines TRBV5-1 with TRBJ1-1; no clear D. The CDR3 is 13 residues long. The germline V and J ends were trimmed by 5 bases and 5 bases, with 13 bases remaining between them. Germline CDR1 is SGHRS and CDR2 is YFSETQ. CDR3 protein: CASSSDIGTEAFF. The CDR3 nucleotides are TGCGCCAGCAGTTCAGATATCGGAACTGAAGCTTTCTTT.

This clonotype was detected only a few times. The chain uses TRBV27 and TRBJ2-4; TRBD2 might be the D (6 bases). Between the trimmed V and J ends, which lost 5 bases and 0 bases, there was a span of 17 bases. CDR1 is MNHEY and CDR2 is SMNVEV in the germline V gene (reference sequence). The CDR3 length is 17 residues. The CDR3 nucleotides read TGTGCCAGCAGTCTGCGCGGGGCAGCCCTAGCCAAAAACATTCAGTACTTC. Translated, it gives CASSLRGAALAKNIQYF.

This clonotype was seen a few times. The chain couples TRBV9 to TRBJ2-1; D not certain. V was clipped by 2 bases and J by 0 bases, with 9 bases between them. Germline CDR1 reads SGDLS; CDR2 reads YYNGEE. This CDR3 is 15 amino acids long. CDR3 in DNA: TGTGCCAGCAGCGTTACTGATAGCTCCTACAATGAGCAGTTCTTC. Amino acid sequence: CASSVTDSSYNEQFF.

The table lists this clonotype with a few counts. The J gene is TRBJ1-1, the V gene TRBV12-3 or TRBV12-4, with 7 bases fitting TRBD1. V gave up 6 bases and J gave up 3 bases; unmatched junction bases: 4. The CDR3 runs 13 residues. CDR3 sequence (DNA): TGTGCCAGCAGGCGGGACAGAGACACTGAAGCTTTCTTT. The encoded protein is CASRRDRDTEAFF.

The rearrangement links TRBV20-1 to TRBJ2-3; TRBD2 matches 8 bases. V shed 3 bases, J shed 5 bases, and the junction held 4 bases outside the gene matches. There are 13 residues in the CDR3. Germline CDR1 DFQATT, CDR2 SNEGSKA (reference sequence). The CDR3: CSASGRAKDTQYF. Written as DNA, the CDR3 is TGCAGTGCTAGCGGGAGGGCCAAAGATACGCAGTATTTT.

The J gene is TRBJ1-1, the V gene TRBV30; D uncertain. V dropped 4 bases and J dropped 3 bases, with 18 bases sitting between them. The CDR3 has 15 residues. Germline V gives CDR1 GTSNPN, CDR2 SVGIG (reference sequence). The DNA of the CDR3 is TGTGCCTGGATGATAGCTCGGCAGTCCCACACTGAAGCTTTCTTT. Its protein is CAWMIARQSHTEAFF.